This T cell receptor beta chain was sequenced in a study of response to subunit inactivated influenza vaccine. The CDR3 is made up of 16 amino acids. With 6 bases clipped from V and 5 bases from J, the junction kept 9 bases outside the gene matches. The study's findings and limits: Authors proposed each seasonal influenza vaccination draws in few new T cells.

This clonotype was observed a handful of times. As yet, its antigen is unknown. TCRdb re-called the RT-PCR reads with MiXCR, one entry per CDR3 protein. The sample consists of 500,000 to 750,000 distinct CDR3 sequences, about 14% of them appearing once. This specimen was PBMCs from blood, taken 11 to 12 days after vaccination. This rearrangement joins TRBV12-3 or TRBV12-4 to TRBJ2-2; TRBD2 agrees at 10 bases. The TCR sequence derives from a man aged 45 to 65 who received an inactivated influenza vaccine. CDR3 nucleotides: TGTGCCAGCAGCGGGAGCGGGGGGGCCTTAACCGGGGAGCTGTTTTTT. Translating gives CASSGSGGALTGELFF.